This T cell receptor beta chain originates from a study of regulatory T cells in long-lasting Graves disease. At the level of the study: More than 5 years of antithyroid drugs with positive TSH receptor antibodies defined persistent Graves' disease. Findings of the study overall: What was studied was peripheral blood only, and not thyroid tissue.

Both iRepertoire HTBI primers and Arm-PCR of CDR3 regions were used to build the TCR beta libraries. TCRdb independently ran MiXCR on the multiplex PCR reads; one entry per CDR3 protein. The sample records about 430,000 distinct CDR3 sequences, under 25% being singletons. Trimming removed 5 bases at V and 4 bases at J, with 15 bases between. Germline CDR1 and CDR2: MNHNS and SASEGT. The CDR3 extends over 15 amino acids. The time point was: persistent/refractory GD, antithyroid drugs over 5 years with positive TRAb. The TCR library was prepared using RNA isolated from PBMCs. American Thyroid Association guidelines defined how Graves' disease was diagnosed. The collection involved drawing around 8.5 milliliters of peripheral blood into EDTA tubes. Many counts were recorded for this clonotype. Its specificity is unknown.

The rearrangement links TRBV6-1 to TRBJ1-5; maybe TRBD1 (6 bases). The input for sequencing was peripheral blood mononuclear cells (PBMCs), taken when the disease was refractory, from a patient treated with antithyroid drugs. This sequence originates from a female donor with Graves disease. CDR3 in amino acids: CASSQYGQTNQPQHF. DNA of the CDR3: TGTGCCAGCAGTCAATATGGACAGACGAATCAGCCCCAGCATTTT.